What follows are 25 T cell receptor beta chains derived from one specimen sequenced in a study of T cells in localized non-small cell lung cancer (dated by TCRdb to about 2020). Library method: the immunoSEQ multiplex PCR assay. TCRdb took this table from immuneACCESS and kept in-frame rearrangements with V and J called. Such tables lack part of the clones; where checked against another copy, unresolved V genes explain under half of the gap, and the rest is unexplained. Across this sample there are 35,000 to 40,000 clones, with around 94% seen only once. More than 5.5% of the sample comes from the top ten. This specimen consisted of peripheral blood, obtained before any cancer treatment. Receptors originate from a female donor of 60 years or more with stage I lung adenocarcinoma.

The chain links TRBV19 to TRBJ1-1; D remains ambiguous. The CDR3 sequence is 15 residues long. V was pared by 1 base and J by 6 bases, with 15 bases between. The germline V gene has CDR1 LNHDA and CDR2 SQIVND (reference sequence). CDR3 sequence reads: CASSIGVMGRSEAFF. The DNA of the CDR3 is TGTGCCAGTAGTATAGGGGTCATGGGTAGGTCTGAAGCTTTCTTT. The entire variable domain, with the rest obtained from reference TRBV19 and TRBJ1-1, is as follows: DGGITQSPKYLFRKEGQNVTLSCEQNLNHDAMYWYRQDPGQGLRLIYYSQIVNDFQKGDIAEGYSVSREKKESFPLTVTSAQKNPTAFYLCASSIGVMGRSEAFFGQGTRLTVV.

The chain recombines TRBV18 with TRBJ2-3; 7 nucleotides match TRBD1. Per germline, CDR1 KGHSH and CDR2 LQKENI. The CDR3 is made up of 15 amino acids. V was clipped by 3 bases and J by 2 bases; unmatched bases: 5. CDR3 DNA: TGTGCCAGCTCACCTAGACAGGGTTACACAGATACGCAGTATTTT. As protein: CASSPRQGYTDTQYF.

The chain is built from TRBV16 and TRBJ1-6, with D tentatively TRBD1 (6 bases). This CDR3 contains 15 residues. V lost 2 bases to trimming and J lost 6 bases, with 11 bases between them. Germline V gives CDR1 KGHSY, CDR2 FQNENV. The CDR3 sequence: CASSQIQGGNSPLHF. The CDR3 DNA follows: TGTGCCAGCAGCCAAATACAGGGAGGTAATTCACCCCTCCACTTT.

This clone was seen a single time. The chain has TRBV7-8 and TRBJ1-2; D perhaps matches TRBD1 (6 bases). Trimming shortened V by 2 bases and J by 7 bases, and 8 bases separated the two germline ends. CDR3 length: 12 residues. Germline values: CDR1 SGHVS, CDR2 FQNEAQ. CDR3 nucleotides: TGTGCCAGCAGCTTACCACAGGGTGGCTACACCTTC. Encoded protein: CASSLPQGGYTF.

The chain couples TRBV21-1 to TRBJ1-2; the DNA was not used to check the table's D call, TRBD1. TRBV21-1 is termed a pseudogene. CDR3 length equals 13 residues. The CDR3 DNA is TGTGCCAGCAGCCAACAGGGGAACTATGGCTACACCTTC. Its translation: CASSQQGNYGYTF.

The chain links TRBV11-3 to TRBJ2-1; a possible D gene is TRBD1 (6 bases). V lost 0 bases to trimming and J lost 4 bases, with 7 bases between them. Looked up from germline, CDR1 is SGHNT and CDR2 is YENEEA. The length of the CDR3 is 14 residues. CDR3 coding DNA: TGTGCCAGCAGCTTAGAGGACAGATACAATGAGCAGTTCTTC. This gives the protein CASSLEDRYNEQFF.

The rearrangement links TRBV6-6 to TRBJ1-4; tentative D call: TRBD1 (6 bases). The length of the CDR3 is 16 residues. With 0 bases removed from V and 8 bases from J, the gap between germline ends came to 16 bases. The germline CDR1 and CDR2 sequences are MNHNY and SVGAGI (reference sequence). Here the CDR3 reads CASSYSQTGEGEKLFF. CDR3 DNA: TGTGCCAGCAGTTACTCACAGACAGGAGAAGGAGAAAAACTGTTTTTT.

The rearrangement links TRBV10-2 to TRBJ2-5; 9 bases are shared with TRBD2. The CDR3 loop spans 14 amino acids. V shed 7 bases and J 5 bases; nucleotides not matched to a gene: 8. CDR1 is WSHSY and CDR2 is SAAADI in the germline V gene. CDR3 protein: CASTIAGGSETQYF. The CDR3 coding sequence is TGCGCCAGCACCATCGCGGGGGGGTCGGAGACCCAGTACTTC.

CDR3 in amino acids: CASSSSGGPEATQYF. Written as DNA, the CDR3 is TGTGCCAGCAGCTCTAGCGGGGGGCCTGAGGCGACCCAGTACTTC. The V gene is TRBV11-3, the J gene TRBJ2-5, with TRBD2 identical over 11 bases. Trimming removed 4 bases from V and 7 bases from J; junction bases left unmatched: 8. Germline V gene sequence: CDR1 SGHNT, CDR2 YENEEA. The CDR3 is 15 amino acids.

The gene calls are TRBV19 and TRBJ2-5; 7 bases agree with TRBD2. Germline V CDR1 and CDR2: LNHDA, SQIVND (reference sequence). J gave up 2 bases and V 3 bases, and 12 bases lay outside the gene matches. There are 17 residues in the CDR3. The CDR3 nucleotides read TGTGCCAGTAGTATCAGGGCCCGGGACTACTCACAAGAGACCCAGTACTTC. Residues: CASSIRARDYSQETQYF.

The chain is built from TRBV5-1 and TRBJ1-2; possible D gene TRBD1, 5 bases. This CDR3 region has 14 residues. Looked up from germline, CDR1 is SGHRS and CDR2 is YFSETQ. With 5 bases removed from V and 2 bases from J, the gap between germline ends came to 13 bases. The DNA of the CDR3 is TGCGCCAGCAGGAACGGAGCAGGGAACTATGGCTACACCTTC. Protein product: CASRNGAGNYGYTF.

The genes are TRBV19 and TRBJ1-2; possible D gene TRBD1, 5 bases. The length of the CDR3 is 17 residues. The germline V gene has CDR1 LNHDA and CDR2 SQIVND (reference sequence). The V end lost 4 bases, the J end lost 2 bases, and 20 bases lay between the germline ends. CDR3 residues: CASSTPPGRGTNYGYTF. CDR3 bases: TGTGCCAGTAGTACCCCTCCTGGAAGGGGCACGAACTATGGCTACACCTTC.

The V and J genes are TRBV18 and TRBJ1-2; tentatively, D is TRBD1 (6 bases). The CDR3 length is 15 residues. Germline values: CDR1 KGHSH, CDR2 LQKENI. V lost 3 bases, J lost 14 bases, and 25 bases lay in between. CDR3 sequence: CASSPGASSAIGGTF. For the CDR3, the DNA is TGTGCCAGCTCACCGGGGGCGAGCAGCGCGATCGGCGGGACCTTC.

The chain joins TRBV19 to TRBJ1-4, with 8 bases matching TRBD1. Germline V gene lookup returns CDR1 LNHDA and CDR2 SQIVND (reference sequence). The CDR3 consists of 15 residues. V shed 7 bases and J 8 bases; nucleotides not matched to a gene: 12. This CDR3 is CASTFQGAPYEKLFF. CDR3 DNA: TGTGCCAGTACCTTCCAGGGGGCGCCTTACGAAAAACTGTTTTTT.

The chain joins TRBV5-1 to TRBJ2-1; D may match TRBD1 or TRBD2 (5 bases each). Germline V gene data show CDR1 as SGHRS and CDR2 as YFSETQ. The CDR3 has 15 residues. With 7 bases removed from V and 0 bases from J, the gap between germline ends came to 14 bases. CDR3 DNA: TGCGCCAGCTACGGGACCGAACACTCCTACAATGAGCAGTTCTTC. Protein sequence: CASYGTEHSYNEQFF.

V gene TRBV28 combines with J gene TRBJ1-4; tentatively, D is TRBD1 (6 bases). Trimming stripped 3 bases from V and 4 bases from J, with 18 bases between. The CDR3 is made up of 17 amino acids. CDR1 and CDR2 from the germline V gene are MDHEN and SYDVKM. The CDR3 DNA sequence: TGTGCCAGCAGTTTTGGGGACCAGGACAGAGATAATGAAAAACTGTTTTTT. Its translation is CASSFGDQDRDNEKLFF.

The chain couples TRBV14 to TRBJ2-2, with D unclear. Trimming removed 0 bases from V and 4 bases from J, with 15 bases in between. The CDR3 contains 17 residues. Germline values: CDR1 SGHDN, CDR2 FVKESK. The CDR3 DNA follows: TGTGCCAGCAGCCAAGATTCCCGGAGAGGCGCCACCGGGGAGCTGTTTTTT. This translates into CASSQDSRRGATGELFF.

This rearrangement joins TRBV19 to TRBJ1-2, with unresolved D. The length of the CDR3 is 14 residues. Germline V gene lookup returns CDR1 LNHDA and CDR2 SQIVND (reference sequence). Trimming took off 3 bases at V and 4 bases at J, with 12 bases between the two ends. The CDR3 coding sequence is TGTGCCAGTAGTATCACCGGGGTACCCTATGGCTACACCTTC. Its translation: CASSITGVPYGYTF.

The chain carries TRBV5-4 and TRBJ1-3; 8 positions agree with TRBD1. V lost 7 bases to trimming and J lost 4 bases; unmatched junction nucleotides: 4. The CDR3 totals 13 residues. Per the germline V gene, CDR1 is SGHNT and CDR2 is YYREEE (reference sequence). CDR3 region: CASGQGNGNTIYF. Written as DNA, the CDR3 is TGTGCCAGCGGACAGGGTAACGGAAACACCATATATTTT. The full variable domain, its missing parts supplied by reference TRBV5-4 and TRBJ1-3, is ETGVTQSPTHLIKTRGQQVTLRCSSQSGHNTVSWYQQALGQGPQFIFQYYREEENGRGNFPPRFSGLQFPNYSSELNVNALELDDSALYLCASGQGNGNTIYFGEGSWLTVV.

V usage is TRBV28 and J usage is TRBJ1-2; D is unclear. Trimming left V 6 bases short and J 2 bases short, with 7 bases between. CDR3 length equals 12 residues. CDR1 and CDR2 (germline): MDHEN, SYDVKM. The CDR3 reads CASRIQNYGYTF. The CDR3 DNA reads as TGTGCCAGCAGAATACAGAACTATGGCTACACCTTC.

The rearrangement links TRBV14 to TRBJ1-6; TRBD1 aligns across 7 bases. Unmatched junction bases numbered 6, after V lost 9 bases and J lost 4 bases. This CDR3 has 14 residues. Germline values: CDR1 SGHDN, CDR2 FVKESK. CDR3 in DNA: TGTGCCAGTCGGGACAGAGAATATAATTCACCCCTCCACTTT. Its translation: CASRDREYNSPLHF.

The CDR3 spells CASSLVAPSIGQFF. CDR3 DNA: TGTGCCAGCAGCTTGGTAGCTCCTAGTATAGGGCAGTTCTTC. The genes are TRBV5-6 and TRBJ2-1; D gene uncertain. The CDR3 covers 14 residues. Per germline, CDR1 SGHDT and CDR2 YYEEEE. The ends were cut back, 0 bases at V and 12 bases at J, with 16 bases in the middle. The full variable domain, with the rest looked up from reference TRBV5-6 and TRBJ2-1, is DAGVTQSPTHLIKTRGQQVTLRCSPKSGHDTVSWYQQALGQGPQFIFQYYEEEERQRGNFPDRFSGHQFPNYSSELNVNALLLGDSALYLCASSLVAPSIGQFFGPGTRLTVL.

This sequence joins TRBV2 and TRBJ1-5, with TRBD1 matching 10 bases. The CDR3 is made up of 16 amino acids. Germline CDR1 reads SNHLY; CDR2 reads FYNNEI. Losses at the gene ends were 4 bases for V and 4 bases for J; bases not matched to a gene: 7. DNA of the CDR3: TGTGCCAGCAGTGTTGAGTGGGACAGGGGTAATCAGCCCCAGCATTTT. This sequence encodes CASSVEWDRGNQPQHF.

V and J are TRBV4-2 and TRBJ1-1; D is uncertain. Between the trimmed V and J ends, which lost 3 bases and 6 bases, there was a span of 14 bases. The V gene's germline CDR1 is LGHNA and CDR2 YNFKEQ. The CDR3 is made up of 14 amino acids. The CDR3 DNA reads TGTGCCAGCAGCCACACGGCTGTAAGTTCTGAAGCTTTCTTT. Amino acid sequence: CASSHTAVSSEAFF.

V is TRBV2 and J is TRBJ1-2, with 8 bases identical to TRBD1. CDR1 is SNHLY and CDR2 is FYNNEI in the germline V gene. V shed 5 bases and J 0 bases; nucleotides not matched to a gene: 11. The CDR3 covers 17 residues. CDR3 coding DNA: TGTGCCAGCAGTAAAGGACAGGGTTGGAATACTAACTATGGCTACACCTTC. Translated, it gives CASSKGQGWNTNYGYTF.